The 32 T cell receptor beta chains given below trace back to one sample, sequenced in a study of T cell responses to AZD1222 COVID-19 vaccine. Measured with immunoSEQ multiplex PCR; TCRdb has only the in-frame clones, and not every one. The sample has approximately 30,000 clones; roughly 90% are singletons. Sequenced material: peripheral blood, taken 28 days after the second AZD1222 dose. The receptors shown here come from an adult who received the AZD1222 COVID-19 vaccine.

This clone was observed a few times. The chain recombines TRBV28 with TRBJ2-3; D may be TRBD1 (5 bases). CDR1 MDHEN and CDR2 SYDVKM come from the germline V gene. The CDR3 spans 16 residues. Trimming removed 2 bases from V and 6 bases from J, with 18 bases in between. CDR3 residues: CASSLRGLRAGDTQYF. The CDR3 DNA reads as TGTGCCAGCAGTTTAAGGGGTTTGAGAGCCGGGGATACGCAGTATTTT.

The rearrangement uses TRBV5-8 and TRBJ1-5; D call uncertain. Germline assignment: CDR1 SGHTS and CDR2 YDEGEE. The CDR3 has 13 residues. Deletions cut 4 bases from V and 1 base from J, with 6 bases between. The CDR3: CASSLDSNQPQHF. Written as DNA, the CDR3 is TGTGCCAGCAGCCTGGACAGCAATCAGCCCCAGCATTTT.

The V call is TRBV6-5, the J call TRBJ2-1, with a tentative D call TRBD2 (5 bases). Trimming removed 2 bases at V and 1 base at J, with 12 bases between. Germline CDR1 is MNHEY and CDR2 is SVGAGI. The CDR3 is 16 residues long. The CDR3 region is CASSYKRAPSYNEQFF. CDR3 nucleotides: TGTGCCAGCAGTTACAAGAGGGCCCCTTCCTACAATGAGCAGTTCTTC.

The chain has TRBV9 and TRBJ2-7; TRBD1 matches at 11 bases. There are 16 residues in the CDR3. Trimming cost V 3 bases and J 6 bases; bases outside gene matches: 11. In germline, CDR1 is SGDLS, CDR2 YYNGEE. CDR3: CASSAGGTGGGSEQYF. As DNA, the CDR3 is TGTGCCAGCAGCGCCGGGGGGACAGGGGGAGGTTCCGAGCAGTACTTC. Supplemented by reference TRBV9 and TRBJ2-7, the full variable domain reads DSGVTQTPKHLITATGQRVTLRCSPRSGDLSVYWYQQSLDQGLQFLIQYYNGEERAKGNILERFSAQQFPDLHSELNLSSLELGDSALYFCASSAGGTGGGSEQYFGPGTRLTVT.

The rearrangement uses TRBV2 and TRBJ2-1; 14 positions match TRBD2. The trim removed 4 bases at V and 1 base at J, leaving 12 bases unmatched. The CDR3 consists of 20 residues. The germline gives CDR1 SNHLY, CDR2 FYNNEI. This chain's CDR3 is CASSVPLGLAGVRSYNEQFF. CDR3 DNA sequence: TGTGCCAGCAGTGTCCCGTTGGGACTAGCGGGAGTAAGGTCCTACAATGAGCAGTTCTTC.

This rearrangement joins TRBV5-5 to TRBJ2-1; D call uncertain. The CDR3 loop spans 14 amino acids. Germline V lookup: CDR1 SGHKS, CDR2 YYEKEE (reference sequence). Between the trimmed V and J ends, which lost 0 bases and 8 bases, there was a span of 12 bases. CDR3 in DNA: TGTGCCAGCAGCTTGGCGGCGCGAATAGATGAGCAGTTCTTC. Translating it yields CASSLAARIDEQFF.

The chain recombines TRBV11-3 with TRBJ2-1, with 8 positions matching TRBD2. The CDR3 has 18 residues. Germline loops: CDR1 SGHNT, CDR2 YENEEA. The ends lost 5 bases at V and 4 bases at J; junction bases unmatched: 16. This CDR3 is CASSPPRVAGRKYNEQFF. The CDR3 DNA follows: TGTGCCAGCAGCCCCCCTAGAGTAGCGGGGAGGAAATACAATGAGCAGTTCTTC.

The rearrangement joins TRBV12-5 to TRBJ2-7, with TRBD2 matching 8 bases. Germline-derived CDR1 and CDR2 are LGHNT and FRNRAP. The CDR3 contains 14 residues. The V segment lost 1 base and the J segment 7 bases; nucleotides outside the gene matches: 6. The CDR3 reads CASGLGSGSWEQYF. CDR3 in DNA: TGTGCTAGTGGTTTGGGCAGCGGGAGCTGGGAGCAGTACTTC.

This clone was seen a handful of times. This chain links TRBV5-5 with TRBJ2-7; maybe TRBD2 (5 bases). CDR1 SGHKS and CDR2 YYEKEE come from the germline V gene (reference sequence). With 6 bases removed from V and 0 bases from J, the gap between germline ends came to 19 bases. This CDR3 comprises 16 residues. Written as DNA, the CDR3 is TGTGCCAGCAACCGGGAACAGTTAAAGAGCTCCTACGAGCAGTACTTC. As protein: CASNREQLKSSYEQYF.

The V gene is TRBV10-1, the J gene TRBJ2-7; D assignment may be TRBD1 or TRBD2 (5 bases each). The CDR3 extends over 12 amino acids. Trimming shortened V by 7 bases and J by 6 bases, and 13 bases separated the two germline ends. CDR1 WNHNN and CDR2 SYGVQD come from the germline V gene (reference sequence). The CDR3 sequence is CASKSRDREQYF. CDR3 in DNA: TGCGCCAGCAAGTCCCGGGACCGCGAGCAGTACTTC.

V and J are TRBV3-1 (or the pseudogene TRBV3-2) and TRBJ1-5; TRBD1 is a possible D gene (5 bases). Germline CDR1 LGHDT, CDR2 YNNKEL (reference sequence). V was clipped by 0 bases and J by 7 bases, with 13 bases between them. The CDR3 totals 15 residues. The CDR3 DNA sequence: TGTGCCAGCAGCCAAGATACCGGAGGGGCACAGCCCCAGCATTTT. Residues: CASSQDTGGAQPQHF.

This clone came up once. The chain is built from TRBV5-1 and TRBJ2-4, with 9 bases fitting TRBD1. V shed 3 bases, J shed 5 bases, and the junction held 6 bases outside the gene matches. Germline V CDR1 and CDR2: SGHRS, YFSETQ. CDR3 length: 15 residues. The CDR3 protein is CASSSPGQGENIQYF. The CDR3 DNA follows: TGCGCCAGCAGCTCTCCGGGACAGGGAGAAAACATTCAGTACTTC. Complete variable domain (other parts from reference TRBV5-1 and TRBJ2-4): KAGVTQTPRYLIKTRGQQVTLSCSPISGHRSVSWYQQTPGQGLQFLFEYFSETQRNKGNFPGRFSGRQFSNSRSEMNVSTLELGDSALYLCASSSPGQGENIQYFGAGTRLSVL.

The V and J genes are TRBV4-1 and TRBJ1-2; D is unclear. Germline V gene lookup returns CDR1 MGHRA and CDR2 YSYEKL. Trimming removed 1 base at V and 4 bases at J, with 10 bases between. This CDR3 comprises 14 residues. CDR3 in DNA: TGCGCCAGCAGCCAAGGAAACAGCGTCTATGGCTACACCTTC. It codes for CASSQGNSVYGYTF.

The rearrangement joins TRBV7-3 to TRBJ2-3; 16 nucleotides match TRBD2. This CDR3 is 16 amino acids long. Per the germline V gene, CDR1 is SGHTA and CDR2 is FQGTGA. With 4 bases clipped from V and 5 bases from J, the junction kept 3 bases outside the gene matches. The CDR3 reads CASSSGLAGGIDTQYF. In DNA, the CDR3 is TGTGCCAGCAGCTCGGGACTAGCGGGAGGGATAGATACGCAGTATTTT.

The chain recombines TRBV6-1 with TRBJ1-4; the match to TRBD1 covers 10 bases. V trimming: 7 bases; J trimming: 3 bases; junction bases outside the gene matches: 8. This CDR3 contains 16 residues. From germline, CDR1 is MNHNS and CDR2 SASEGT. The CDR3 protein is CASTDRGQRANEKLFF. The CDR3 DNA reads TGTGCCAGCACTGACAGGGGGCAGCGGGCTAATGAAAAACTGTTTTTT.

The J gene is TRBJ2-2, the V gene TRBV27; D remains unclear. V lost 2 bases and J 3 bases, leaving 13 bases between the germline ends. There are 16 residues in the CDR3. CDR1 is MNHEY and CDR2 is SMNVEV in the germline V gene (reference sequence). CDR3: CASSLIALRDTGELFF. CDR3 nucleotides: TGTGCCAGCAGTTTAATCGCCCTTCGAGACACCGGGGAGCTGTTTTTT.

The chain uses TRBV4-2 and TRBJ2-1; D remains unclear. Germline CDR1 is LGHNA and CDR2 is YNFKEQ. The CDR3 loop spans 13 amino acids. V was cut by 1 base and J by 6 bases, with 7 bases left in between. The CDR3 DNA sequence: TGTGCCAGCAGCCAAGGTCGATCCAATGAGCAGTTCTTC. Translated: CASSQGRSNEQFF.

The chain joins TRBV7-9 to TRBJ1-6; 7 nucleotides align to TRBD1. V shed 5 bases, J shed 10 bases, and the junction held 8 bases outside the gene matches. Germline CDR1 SEHNR, CDR2 FQNEAQ (reference sequence). CDR3 length: 14 residues. The CDR3 nucleotides read TGTGCCAGCAGCCGAACAGGGGAAGGGTCACCCCTCCACTTT. It codes for CASSRTGEGSPLHF.

The chain uses TRBV7-2 and TRBJ2-2, with D tentatively TRBD1 (6 bases). The V gene's germline CDR1 is SGHTA and CDR2 FQGNSA. This CDR3 is built from 17 residues. V was cut by 6 bases and J by 0 bases, with 17 bases left in between. The CDR3 DNA sequence: TGTGCCAGCAGTAAAAACCAGGGGATCGCGAACACCGGGGAGCTGTTTTTT. It encodes CASSKNQGIANTGELFF.

The chain uses TRBV3-1 (or the pseudogene TRBV3-2) and TRBJ2-2; D perhaps matches TRBD2 (6 bases). V was pared by 5 bases and J by 7 bases, with 17 bases between. Germline V gives CDR1 LGHDT, CDR2 YNNKEL (reference sequence). CDR3 length: 15 amino acids. This chain's CDR3 is CASSTRTGVYGELFF. CDR3 nucleotides: TGTGCCAGCAGCACCCGGACGGGAGTCTACGGGGAGCTGTTTTTT.

The chain recombines TRBV27 with TRBJ1-5, with D possibly matching TRBD1 (5 bases). CDR3 length: 15 residues. Trimming pared 9 bases from V and 7 bases from J, leaving 22 bases between. Germline CDR1 and CDR2: MNHEY and SMNVEV (reference sequence). The CDR3: CAREHLIRAQQPQHF. The DNA of the CDR3 is TGTGCCAGAGAACACCTCATCAGGGCTCAGCAGCCCCAGCATTTT.

The sample holds a few counts of this clone. The J gene is TRBJ2-7, the V gene TRBV7-2, with D unclear. This CDR3 has 12 amino acids. The V end lost 1 base, the J end lost 6 bases, and 7 bases lay between the germline ends. Germline CDR1 is SGHTA and CDR2 is FQGNSA. The CDR3 region has the DNA TGTGCCAGCAGCTTAGGAGTTGCCGAGCAGTACTTC. As protein: CASSLGVAEQYF. The entire variable domain, with the rest obtained from reference TRBV7-2 and TRBJ2-7, is as follows: GAGVSQSPSNKVTEKGKDVELRCDPISGHTALYWYRQSLGQGLEFLIYFQGNSAPDKSGLPSDRFSAERTGGSVSTLTIQRTQQEDSAVYLCASSLGVAEQYFGPGTRLTVT.

V and J are TRBV3-1 (or the pseudogene TRBV3-2) and TRBJ1-1; weak D call: TRBD1 (5 bases). Deletions cut 9 bases from V and 4 bases from J, with 15 bases between. The CDR3 runs 13 residues. Germline V gene data show CDR1 as LGHDT and CDR2 as YNNKEL (reference sequence). CDR3 in DNA: TGTGCCAGTTTGAAAGGGGCGAGCACTGAAGCTTTCTTT. Protein sequence: CASLKGASTEAFF.

The chain recombines TRBV7-2 with TRBJ2-7; the D gene is possibly TRBD2 (6 bases). Germline assignment: CDR1 SGHTA and CDR2 FQGNSA. This CDR3 has 15 amino acids. V was pared by 4 bases and J by 8 bases, with 21 bases between. CDR3 sequence (DNA): TGTGCCAGCAGCTCCCTGGGAGGAAACACCCTAAAGCAGTACTTC. It yields the protein CASSSLGGNTLKQYF.

This chain joins TRBV11-2 and TRBJ1-2; D call uncertain. Germline loops: CDR1 SGHAT, CDR2 FQNNGV. The CDR3 sequence is 13 residues long. Trimming left V 0 bases short and J 4 bases short, with 6 bases between. The CDR3 protein is CASSLEPGYGYTF. The CDR3 nucleotides are TGTGCCAGCAGCTTAGAACCAGGCTATGGCTACACCTTC.

V gene TRBV7-2 combines with J gene TRBJ2-5; D is possibly TRBD2 (6 bases). Germline loops: CDR1 SGHTA, CDR2 FQGNSA. The germline V and J ends were trimmed by 1 base and 4 bases, with 10 bases remaining between them. The CDR3 covers 14 residues. CDR3 nucleotides: TGTGCCAGCAGCTTAGTACGGAGGGGAGAGACCCAGTACTTC. Protein sequence: CASSLVRRGETQYF.

The chain is built from TRBV11-2 and TRBJ2-1, with D hard to call. The CDR3 runs to 13 residues. V was pared by 0 bases and J by 11 bases, with 11 bases between. Per the germline V gene, CDR1 is SGHAT and CDR2 is FQNNGV. This CDR3 reads CASSLDQALQQFF. The DNA of the CDR3 is TGTGCCAGCAGCTTAGATCAGGCCCTCCAGCAGTTCTTC.

The chain links TRBV5-1 to TRBJ2-3, with 7 positions matching TRBD1. The CDR3 runs 14 residues. J lost 4 bases, V lost 5 bases, and 7 bases had no gene match. The germline gives CDR1 SGHRS, CDR2 YFSETQ. CDR3 DNA sequence: TGCGCCAGCAGTCTAGGACAGGCCGCAGATACGCAGTATTTT. Its translation: CASSLGQAADTQYF. Filled out from reference TRBV5-1 and TRBJ2-3, the complete variable domain reads KAGVTQTPRYLIKTRGQQVTLSCSPISGHRSVSWYQQTPGQGLQFLFEYFSETQRNKGNFPGRFSGRQFSNSRSEMNVSTLELGDSALYLCASSLGQAADTQYFGPGTRLTVL.

This chain links TRBV7-6 with TRBJ2-1; possible D gene TRBD1, 5 bases. The CDR3 is 15 amino acids. Trimming shortened V by 0 bases and J by 7 bases, and 13 bases separated the two germline ends. The germline V gene has CDR1 SGHVS and CDR2 FNYEAQ. The CDR3 reads CASSLALDRTNEQFF. The CDR3 DNA follows: TGTGCCAGCAGCTTAGCGCTCGACAGAACTAATGAGCAGTTCTTC.

The V call is TRBV19, the J call TRBJ1-5; D unresolved. Between the trimmed V and J ends, which lost 7 bases and 6 bases, there was a span of 22 bases. CDR1 is LNHDA, CDR2 SQIVND, per germline (reference sequence). The CDR3 extends over 16 amino acids. For the CDR3, the DNA is TGTGCCAGTACCGCCGGTGGAGGGCAGGTAGGTCAGCCCCAGCATTTT. As protein: CASTAGGGQVGQPQHF.

The chain joins TRBV9 to TRBJ1-5; 8 bases fit TRBD1. J gave up 5 bases and V 5 bases, and 6 bases lay outside the gene matches. The germline V gene encodes CDR1 SGDLS and CDR2 YYNGEE. The CDR3 sequence is 14 residues long. The CDR3 protein is CASSAQGVYQPQHF. For the CDR3, the DNA is TGTGCCAGCAGTGCACAGGGGGTCTATCAGCCCCAGCATTTT.

The chain carries TRBV28 and TRBJ2-2, with TRBD2 matching over 8 bases. V was pared by 5 bases and J by 3 bases, with 11 bases of the junction left unmatched. The CDR3 totals 17 residues. Looked up from germline, CDR1 is MDHEN and CDR2 is SYDVKM. The CDR3 sequence: CASSPVSGNSYTGELFF. The CDR3 DNA reads TGTGCCAGCAGTCCCGTTAGCGGGAATAGCTACACCGGGGAGCTGTTTTTT.